The clone carrying this T cell receptor beta chain has a handful of counts. Its antigen remains unidentified. These data originate in a study of cytomegalovirus exposure and HLA in healthy donors. Study-wide background: A prior analysis found more than 90 million unique TCR beta sequences from 150 million to 200 million T cells. About 85 million unique TCR sequences came from HLA-typed donors in an early release.

Findings and caveats of the study: For TCR beta chains, V- and J-gene trimming was later linked to a missense DCLRE1C variant. Later analysis identified several of the most significant clusters that appeared linked to common viral pathogens.

PCR used 60 Vbeta primers and 13 Jbeta primers. This table comes from immunoSEQ multiplex PCR, and its TCRdb copy is limited to in-frame clones, with some not included. Of 100,000 to 150,000 clones listed, roughly 70% were seen once; the top ten hold approximately 4%. Germline CDR1 MNHNS, CDR2 SASEGT. Trimming at V came to 4 bases and at J to 4 bases, leaving 10 bases not matched to a gene. CDR3 length: 15 residues. The material sequenced was PBMCs. The receptor comes from a middle-aged man in good health and CMV-seropositive. The chain joins TRBV6-1 to TRBJ2-7; 7 positions match TRBD1. CDR3 residues: CASSGSGTEKYEQYF. CDR3 sequence (DNA): TGTGCCAGCAGTGGTTCCGGGACAGAAAAATACGAGCAGTACTTC.